This entry concerns a single T cell receptor beta chain. Its specificity is not known. TCRdb re-called the 5' RACE reads and shows each CDR3 protein once, DNA omitted. The ten most abundant clones cover under 20% of a sample with roughly 120,000 distinct CDR3 sequences. These data come from a study of T cells expressing NK-cell markers. In the study overall: In sorted CD3+CD56+NKG2C+, CD3+CD56+NKG2C- and CD3+CD56-NKG2C+ T cells, TCR beta repertoires were obtained. Eight donors were sequenced, of whom seven were HCMV-seropositive, while the remaining one was HCMV-seronegative.

Germline values: CDR1 SNHLY, CDR2 FYNNEI. CDR3 length: 15 residues. Regarding the study as a whole: The leading position in the CD3+CD56-NKG2C+ fraction of a few donors also went to these clonotypes.

The chain recombines TRBV2 with TRBJ1-6; without DNA, the TCRdb call of TRBD1 cannot be checked. The source material was blood T cells: a sorted CD56 or NKG2C T cell subset, CD4+ or CD8+ T cells, or bulk PBMC T cells (not recorded which). The sequence derives from a woman between 18 and 70 years old in good health. CDR3 loop: CASRGGTEIYSPLHF. Complete variable domain (other parts from reference TRBV2 and TRBJ1-6): EPEVTQTPSHQVTQMGQEVILRCVPISNHLYFYWYRQILGQKVEFLVSFYNNEISEKSEIFDDQFSVERPDGSNFTLKIRSTKLEDSAMYFCASRGGTEIYSPLHFGNGTRLTVT.